The sequence of this T cell receptor (beta chain) was determined in a study of cytomegalovirus exposure and HLA in healthy donors. Study in general: An analysis done earlier identified about 100 million unique TCR beta sequences from around 180 million T cells.

Losses at the gene ends were 2 bases for V and 3 bases for J; bases not matched to a gene: 8. The germline CDR1 and CDR2 sequences are LNHNV and YYDKDF (reference sequence). The CDR3 is made up of 16 amino acids. Despite likely unrecorded immune exposures, the donors were nominally healthy at the time of sampling. 13 Jbeta primers and 60 Vbeta primers were used for the PCR. The repertoire was sequenced with immunoSEQ multiplex PCR; TCRdb's copy has only in-frame clones and lacks some. The sample includes about 180,000 clones, around 80% of them seen just once. This sequence joins TRBV15 and TRBJ2-7; 9 bases match TRBD1. The receptor's source is a man younger than 35 in good health and CMV-seronegative. The sample taken for sequencing was PBMCs. The CDR3 coding sequence is TGTGCCACCAGCAGAAAACGGACAGGGGTAAGCTACGAGCAGTACTTC. It specifies CATSRKRTGVSYEQYF.